This T cell receptor (beta chain) was retrieved from a study of PD-L1 blockade in urothelial cancer. Notes on this clone: Its antigen remains unknown.

The repertoire was sequenced with immunoSEQ multiplex PCR; TCRdb's copy has only in-frame clones and lacks some. The repertoire holds about 52,000 clones, with roughly 80% as singletons. Overall study findings and caveats: A pretreatment blood TCR clonality that fell below the median predicted better progression-free and overall survival.

Germline values: CDR1 MDHEN, CDR2 SYDVKM. This CDR3 has 14 residues. V was cut by 1 base and J by 0 bases, with 6 bases left in between. Sequencing used PBMCs, obtained around atezolizumab (anti-PD-L1) treatment. The chain uses TRBV28 and TRBJ2-5, with unresolved D. The source of this sequence is a man between 70 and 80 years old with urothelial cancer. The CDR3 region is CASSLSGYQETQYF. CDR3 DNA sequence: TGTGCCAGCAGTTTATCAGGATACCAAGAGACCCAGTACTTC.